This T cell receptor beta chain was captured by sequencing in a study of Ad26.COV2.S vaccination and SARS-CoV-2 variants. Study-wide context: The Ad26.COV2.S arm of the COV1001 trial was where the donor was placed. Donor got 5x10^10 or 1x10^11 viral particles of Ad26.COV2.S.

Study-wide results and caveats: Placebo recipients and vaccine recipients were similar in non-spike TCR breadth.

CDR1 and CDR2 from the germline V gene are KGHDR and SFDVKD. J gave up 5 bases and V 7 bases, and 11 bases lay outside the gene matches. The CDR3 spans 15 residues. A word on this clone: What it recognizes is unknown.

The method was immunoSEQ multiplex PCR; TCRdb's version includes in-frame clones alone and lacks a portion of them. The sample includes about 440,000 clones, around 90% of them seen just once. Treatment described: 19 received Ad26.COV2.S at low or high dose, single or two shots; 5 received placebo; per-sample allocation not given. The investigators took samples on day 63 after the first vaccine or placebo injection. The sample came from a Boston adult aged 18-55 years. This material consisted of peripheral blood, taken in a trial of Ad26.COV2.S vaccine versus placebo. The chain has TRBV24-1 and TRBJ2-7, with TRBD1 matching 9 bases. The sequence derives from a person aged 18-60 years who received the Ad26.COV2.S COVID-19 vaccine or a placebo. The CDR3 nucleotides read TGTGCCACCAGCGACGCAGGGACAGGGTTTGACGAGCAGTACTTC. It yields the protein CATSDAGTGFDEQYF.